Listed here are 8 T cell receptor beta chains from one sample, sequenced in a study of tumor-infiltrating lymphocytes in primary liver carcinoma (dated by TCRdb to about 2017). Sequencing used an Illumina HiSeq 2500. Using a constant-region primer and ProtoScript II reverse transcriptase, TCRbeta-specific cDNA was reverse-transcribed from approximately 0.55 ug total RNA. The TCRbeta libraries were prepared through three rounds of nested multiplex PCR following a slightly modified ARM-PCR procedure. The first two PCR rounds used multiplex TRBV1-TRBV30 forward primers with a Cbeta reverse primer, each for about 10 cycles. TCRdb reprocessing: public reads trimmed at Q25 with fastp, clones called with MiXCR, in-frame beta chains kept. Merged by CDR3 protein, the rows form single entries marked with the most common genes and DNA. For this sample the table gives about 50,000 distinct CDR3 sequences, of which about 80% were detected only once. Approximately 24% of the sample is in the top ten clones.

Total RNA and DNA were co-extracted without cell sorting from roughly 20-30 mg of bulk tissue using the AllPrep DNA/RNA mini kit. Sequenced sample: liver tumor tissue from sampling region 5. The cell subset or site label of this sample denotes: tumor region T5, tumor centre. The receptors originated from a middle-aged man with primary liver carcinoma and hepatitis B virus infection.

A remark on this clonotype: One end of the junction fails to match germline, which may point to a read error. This chain links TRBV11-2 with TRBJ2-1, with D perhaps given as TRBD1 or TRBD2 (5 bases each). There are 15 residues in the CDR3. Germline V gene sequence: CDR1 SGHAT, CDR2 FQNNGV. The CDR3 loop is CVSSLDLGTYYEQFF. As DNA, the CDR3 is TGTGTCAGCAGCTTAGATCTGGGGACCTATTATGAGCAGTTCTTC.

The gene calls are TRBV12-3 or TRBV12-4 and TRBJ1-6; 8 bases line up with TRBD1. V shed 4 bases and J 16 bases; nucleotides not matched to a gene: 15. The CDR3 sequence is 15 residues long. The CDR3: CASSSRDRLYSLLHF. The DNA for the CDR3 is TGTGCCAGCAGTTCACGGGACAGGCTGTATTCACTTCTCCACTTT.

This clonotype came up many times. The J gene is TRBJ2-1, the V gene TRBV7-9; D remains unclear. Germline CDR1 and CDR2: SEHNR and FQNEAQ (reference sequence). The CDR3 spans 14 residues. V lost 5 bases to trimming and J lost 6 bases, with 14 bases between them. CDR3 in amino acids: CASSPRAALNEQFF. The CDR3 nucleotides read TGTGCCAGCAGCCCACGGGCGGCCCTCAATGAGCAGTTCTTC.

This clonotype ranks as medium-sized. V and J are TRBV6-5 and TRBJ2-7; TRBD1 agrees at 11 bases. The CDR3 is 15 residues long. V lost 5 bases to trimming and J lost 3 bases; unmatched junction nucleotides: 6. Germline CDR1 reads MNHEY; CDR2 reads SVGAGI. CDR3 loop: CASSDGTGGGYEQYF. CDR3 DNA: TGTGCCAGCAGTGACGGGACAGGGGGAGGCTACGAGCAGTACTTC.

Concerning this clonotype: This CDR3 is missing its conserved last phenylalanine or tryptophan, likely due to a read error. This sequence joins TRBV11-1 and TRBJ2-4, with a possible D match to TRBD2 (6 bases). CDR3 size: 17 residues. Germline V gene lookup returns CDR1 SGHAT and CDR2 FQDESV (reference sequence). The CDR3 here is CTSSFPGTGGTRNIQYL. CDR3 nucleotides: TGTACCAGCAGCTTTCCCGGGACTGGCGGGACCAGAAACATTCAGTACCTC.

To note about this clonotype: Germline is not matched at one junction end, which may reflect a read error. This chain connects TRBV11-1 to TRBJ2-7; possibly TRBD2 for D (5 bases). This CDR3 is built from 17 residues. The V gene's germline CDR1 is SGHAT and CDR2 FQDESV (reference sequence). CDR3 DNA sequence: TGCGCCAGCAGCTTAGGGCCGGCGGGTGAAAGCTCCCACGAGCAGTATTTC. Its protein product is CASSLGPAGESSHEQYF.

This clonotype has only one observation. This sequence joins TRBV29-1 and TRBJ2-1, with D unresolved. In germline, CDR1 is SQVTM, CDR2 ANQGSEA. The germline V and J ends were trimmed by 5 bases and 4 bases, with 6 bases remaining between them. This CDR3 has 11 residues. This CDR3 is CSVKSYNEQFF. The CDR3 nucleotides read TGCAGCGTTAAAAGTTACAATGAGCAGTTCTTC.

This clonotype has only one observation. No conserved phenylalanine or tryptophan ends this CDR3, so it is likely a read error. The gene calls are TRBV11-3 and TRBJ1-5, with D possibly TRBD1 on 5 matching bases. Germline values: CDR1 SGHNT, CDR2 YENEEA. This CDR3 is built from 15 residues. CDR3 nucleotide sequence: TGTGTCAGCAGCTTAGATCTGGGGGTGGCTCAGTCCCAGCATTCT. Amino acid sequence: CVSSLDLGVAQSQHS.